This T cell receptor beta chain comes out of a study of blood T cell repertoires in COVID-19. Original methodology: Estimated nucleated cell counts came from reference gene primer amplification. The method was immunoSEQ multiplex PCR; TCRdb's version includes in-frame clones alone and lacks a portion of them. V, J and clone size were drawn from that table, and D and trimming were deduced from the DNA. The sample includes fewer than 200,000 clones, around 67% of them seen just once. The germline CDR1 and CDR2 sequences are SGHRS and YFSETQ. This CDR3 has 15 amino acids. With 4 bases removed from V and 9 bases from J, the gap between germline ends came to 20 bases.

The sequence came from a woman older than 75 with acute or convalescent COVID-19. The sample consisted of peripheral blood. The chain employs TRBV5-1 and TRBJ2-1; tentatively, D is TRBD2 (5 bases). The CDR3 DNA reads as TGCGCCAGCAGCACCAGTGAACTAGAGTTGGTTGAGCAGTTCTTC. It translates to CASSTSELELVEQFF.